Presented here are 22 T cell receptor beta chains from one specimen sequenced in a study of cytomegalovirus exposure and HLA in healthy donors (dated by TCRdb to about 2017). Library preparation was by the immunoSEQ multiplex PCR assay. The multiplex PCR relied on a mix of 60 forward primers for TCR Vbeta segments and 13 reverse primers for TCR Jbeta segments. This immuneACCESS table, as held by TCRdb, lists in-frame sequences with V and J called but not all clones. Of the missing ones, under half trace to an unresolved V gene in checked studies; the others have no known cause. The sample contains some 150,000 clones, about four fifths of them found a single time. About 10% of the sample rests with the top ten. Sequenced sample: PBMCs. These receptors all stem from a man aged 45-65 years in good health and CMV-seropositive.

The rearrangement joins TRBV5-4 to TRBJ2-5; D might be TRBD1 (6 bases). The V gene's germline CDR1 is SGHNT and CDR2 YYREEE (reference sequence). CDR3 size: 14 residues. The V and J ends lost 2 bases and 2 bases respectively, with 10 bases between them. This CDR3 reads CASSLGQLQETQYF. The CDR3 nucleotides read TGTGCCAGCAGCTTAGGACAGTTGCAAGAGACCCAGTACTTC.

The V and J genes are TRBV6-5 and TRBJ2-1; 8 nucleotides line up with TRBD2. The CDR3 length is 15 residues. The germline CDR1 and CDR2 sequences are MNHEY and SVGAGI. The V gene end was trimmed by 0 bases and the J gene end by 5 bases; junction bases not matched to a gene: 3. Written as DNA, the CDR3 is TGTGCCAGCAGTTACTCGGCGGGAGGCAACAATGAGCAGTTCTTC. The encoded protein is CASSYSAGGNNEQFF.

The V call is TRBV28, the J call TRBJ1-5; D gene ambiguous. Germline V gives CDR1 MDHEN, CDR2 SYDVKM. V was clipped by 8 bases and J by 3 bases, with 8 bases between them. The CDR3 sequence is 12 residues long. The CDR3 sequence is CASLALNQPQHF. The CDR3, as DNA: TGTGCCAGCTTGGCCCTCAATCAGCCCCAGCATTTT.

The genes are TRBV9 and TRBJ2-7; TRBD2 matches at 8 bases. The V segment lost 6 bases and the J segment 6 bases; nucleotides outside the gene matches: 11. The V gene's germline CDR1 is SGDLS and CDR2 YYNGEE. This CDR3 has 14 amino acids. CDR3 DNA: TGTGCCAGCACCCAGGGACTAGGAGGAGGCGAGCAGTACTTC. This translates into CASTQGLGGGEQYF.

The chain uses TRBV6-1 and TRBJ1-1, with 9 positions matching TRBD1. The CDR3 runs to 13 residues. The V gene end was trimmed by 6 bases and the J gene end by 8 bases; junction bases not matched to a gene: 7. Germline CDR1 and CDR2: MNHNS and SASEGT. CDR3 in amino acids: CASSSQGALEAFF. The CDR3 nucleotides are TGTGCCAGCAGCTCACAGGGGGCATTGGAAGCTTTCTTT.

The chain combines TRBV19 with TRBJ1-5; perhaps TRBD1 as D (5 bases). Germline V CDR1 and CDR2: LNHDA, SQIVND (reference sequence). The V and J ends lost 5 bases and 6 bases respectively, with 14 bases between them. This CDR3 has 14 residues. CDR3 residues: CASSFGQGGQPQHF. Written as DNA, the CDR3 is TGTGCCAGTAGTTTCGGGCAGGGAGGTCAGCCCCAGCATTTT.

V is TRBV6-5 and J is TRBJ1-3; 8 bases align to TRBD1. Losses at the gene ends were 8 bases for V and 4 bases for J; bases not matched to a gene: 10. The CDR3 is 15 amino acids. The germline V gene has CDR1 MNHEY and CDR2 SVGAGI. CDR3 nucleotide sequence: TGTGCCAGCGGTCGACAGGGGTTATCCGGAAACACCATATATTTT. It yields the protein CASGRQGLSGNTIYF.

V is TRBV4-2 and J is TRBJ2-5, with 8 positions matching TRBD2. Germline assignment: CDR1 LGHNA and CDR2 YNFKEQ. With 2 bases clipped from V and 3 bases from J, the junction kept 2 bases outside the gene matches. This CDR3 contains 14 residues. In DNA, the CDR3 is TGTGCCAGCAGCCAAATACTAGCGGAAGAGACCCAGTACTTC. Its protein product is CASSQILAEETQYF.

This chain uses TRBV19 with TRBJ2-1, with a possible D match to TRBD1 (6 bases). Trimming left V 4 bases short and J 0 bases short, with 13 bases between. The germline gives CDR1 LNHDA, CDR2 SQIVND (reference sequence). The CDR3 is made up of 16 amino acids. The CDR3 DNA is TGTGCCAGTAGTACCCATAGGGGGTTCTCCTACAATGAGCAGTTCTTC. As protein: CASSTHRGFSYNEQFF.

The CDR3 region is CASSPSGRNQETQYF. The CDR3 nucleotides read TGCGCCAGCAGCCCTAGCGGGAGAAATCAAGAGACCCAGTACTTC. The V gene is TRBV4-3, the J gene TRBJ2-5; 10 bases are a match to TRBD2. The CDR3 runs to 15 residues. After removal of 4 bases from V and 2 bases from J, the junction contained 4 bases not matched to a gene. CDR1 is LGHNA and CDR2 is YSLEER in the germline V gene.

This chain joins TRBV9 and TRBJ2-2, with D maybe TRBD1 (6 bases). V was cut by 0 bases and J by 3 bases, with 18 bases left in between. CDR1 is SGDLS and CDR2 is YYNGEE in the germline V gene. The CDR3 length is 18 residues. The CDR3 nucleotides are TGTGCCAGCAGCGTAGGGGACACTGGCAGGTCCCACACCGGGGAGCTGTTTTTT. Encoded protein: CASSVGDTGRSHTGELFF.

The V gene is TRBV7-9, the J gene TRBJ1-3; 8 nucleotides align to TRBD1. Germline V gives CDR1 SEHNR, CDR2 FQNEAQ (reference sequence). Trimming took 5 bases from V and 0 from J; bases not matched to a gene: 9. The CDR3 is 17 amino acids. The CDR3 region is CASSTSGTGNSGNTIYF. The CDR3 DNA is TGTGCCAGCAGCACGTCCGGGACAGGCAACTCTGGAAACACCATATATTTT.

CDR3 in amino acids: CASSWGTREQYF. DNA for the CDR3: TGTGCCAGCAGCTGGGGGACACGAGAGCAGTACTTC. The rearrangement joins TRBV5-6 to TRBJ2-7; perhaps TRBD1 as D (6 bases). The CDR3 totals 12 residues. Trimming pared 3 bases from V and 7 bases from J, leaving 11 bases between. CDR1 is SGHDT, CDR2 YYEEEE, per germline.

CDR3 in DNA: TGTGCCAGCAGCCGCGAGGGACTAGCGGAAAGGGTGCAGTACTTC. This sequence encodes CASSREGLAERVQYF. The rearrangement joins TRBV6-5 to TRBJ2-7; 11 bases fit TRBD2. This CDR3 spans 15 amino acids. Germline V gene sequence: CDR1 MNHEY, CDR2 SVGAGI. Germline trimming cut 6 bases from V and 9 bases from J; bases unmatched to any gene: 13.

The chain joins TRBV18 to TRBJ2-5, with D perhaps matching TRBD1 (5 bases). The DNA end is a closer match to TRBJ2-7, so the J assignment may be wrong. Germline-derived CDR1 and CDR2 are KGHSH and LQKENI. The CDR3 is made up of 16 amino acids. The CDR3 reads CASSLQGRALIYEQYF. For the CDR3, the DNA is TGTGCCAGCTCACTCCAGGGCAGGGCTTTGATCTACGAGCAGTACTTC.

The chain's CDR3 is CASSQADRARSYNEQFF. Written as DNA, the CDR3 is TGCGCCAGCAGCCAAGCGGACAGGGCGCGATCCTACAATGAGCAGTTCTTC. This chain uses TRBV4-1 with TRBJ2-1; 8 bases match TRBD1. CDR1 is MGHRA, CDR2 YSYEKL, per germline. V was pared by 1 base and J by 1 base, with 6 bases of the junction left unmatched. The CDR3 is 17 amino acids.

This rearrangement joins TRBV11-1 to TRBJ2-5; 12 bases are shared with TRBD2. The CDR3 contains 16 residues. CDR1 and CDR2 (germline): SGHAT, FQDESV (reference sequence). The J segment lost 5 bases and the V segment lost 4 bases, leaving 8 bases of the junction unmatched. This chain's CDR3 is CASSSRTSGAPETQYF. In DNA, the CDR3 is TGTGCCAGCAGCTCTAGGACTAGCGGGGCCCCGGAGACCCAGTACTTC. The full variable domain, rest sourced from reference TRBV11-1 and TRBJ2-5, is EAEVAQSPRYKITEKSQAVAFWCDPISGHATLYWYRQILGQGPELLVQFQDESVVDDSQLPKDRFSAERLKGVDSTLKIQPAELGDSAMYLCASSSRTSGAPETQYFGPGTRLLVL.

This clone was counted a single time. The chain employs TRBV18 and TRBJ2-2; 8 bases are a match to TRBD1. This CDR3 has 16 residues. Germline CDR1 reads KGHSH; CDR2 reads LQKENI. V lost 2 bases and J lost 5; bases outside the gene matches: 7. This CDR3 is CASSPAGGEGTGELFF. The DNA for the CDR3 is TGTGCCAGCTCACCAGCAGGGGGCGAAGGGACCGGGGAGCTGTTTTTT.

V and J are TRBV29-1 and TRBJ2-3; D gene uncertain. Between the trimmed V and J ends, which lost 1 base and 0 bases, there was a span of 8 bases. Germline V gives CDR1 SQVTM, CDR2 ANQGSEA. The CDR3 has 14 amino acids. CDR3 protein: CSVEVGASTDTQYF. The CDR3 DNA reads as TGCAGCGTTGAAGTCGGAGCTAGCACAGATACGCAGTATTTT.

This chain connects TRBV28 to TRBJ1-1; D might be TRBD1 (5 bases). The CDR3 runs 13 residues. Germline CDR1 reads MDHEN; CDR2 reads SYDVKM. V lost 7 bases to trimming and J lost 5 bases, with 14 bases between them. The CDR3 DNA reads TGTGCCAGCAAACTGGGGGGGAGGACTGAAGCTTTCTTT. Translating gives CASKLGGRTEAFF.

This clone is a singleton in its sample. The CDR3 sequence: CASSPGTHGDEQFF. The CDR3 DNA is TGCGCCAGCAGCCCAGGGACACACGGGGATGAGCAGTTCTTC. The gene calls are TRBV5-1 and TRBJ2-1, with D perhaps TRBD1 (6 bases). V was shortened by 4 bases and J by 8 bases, with 16 bases between the two germline ends. This CDR3 is built from 14 residues. Germline V gene lookup returns CDR1 SGHRS and CDR2 YFSETQ.

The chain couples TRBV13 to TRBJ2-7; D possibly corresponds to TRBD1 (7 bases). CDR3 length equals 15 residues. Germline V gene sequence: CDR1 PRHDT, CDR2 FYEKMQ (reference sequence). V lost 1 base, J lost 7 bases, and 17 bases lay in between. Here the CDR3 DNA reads TGTGCCAGCAGCTTAGTTAGACAGGGACTTTATGAGCAGTACTTC. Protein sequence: CASSLVRQGLYEQYF.